This T cell receptor (beta chain) was captured by sequencing in a study of CD8 T cells in Susac syndrome. This CDR3 has 13 residues. CDR1 is DFQATT and CDR2 is SNEGSKA in the germline V gene (reference sequence). V lost 2 bases and J lost 0, with 7 bases in between. Reverse transcription of about 0.45 to 1 ug RNA was carried out with random hexamers. It was immunoSEQ multiplex PCR that amplified TCR beta CDR3 across 54 Vbeta and 13 Jbeta. TCRdb re-called the immunoSEQ multiplex PCR reads with MiXCR, one entry per CDR3 protein. The data contain about 130,000 distinct CDR3 sequences, nearly 95% of them singletons.

The origin of this receptor is a human donor in good health. The V and J genes are TRBV20-1 and TRBJ1-1; D gene unclear. The sequencing sample was made of CD4+ T cells from PBMCs. Here the CDR3 DNA reads TGCAGTGCTAGATGGGGTATGAACACTGAAGCTTTCTTT. This codes for CSARWGMNTEAFF.